Listed below are T cell receptor beta chains from one sample, sequenced in a study of molecular identifiers for immune sequencing clone quantification. TCRdb reanalysed the PCR reads using MiXCR and keeps one entry per CDR3 protein. The top ten hold less than 10% of the sample, which has more than 85,000 distinct CDR3 sequences, around 30% seen once. Sequences were obtained from naive CD8+ T cells from blood, with Jurkat cell RNA spiked in. The receptors originated from a human donor in good health. Some libraries in this study had Jurkat cell RNA spiked in. Both conserved end residues are part of each CDR3. The order of the fields is clone size, CDR3 length, D gene, J gene, V gene, CDR3 DNA, CDR3 protein. A D gene is named only where the DNA matches it firmly. The size of a clone is reported for some rows only, either as once, few or many, or as a class for expanded clones.

>.|15|.|TRBJ1-5|TRBV6-5
TGTGCCAGCAGTTACTCCTTACAGGGAAATCAGCCCCAGCATTTT
CASSYSLQGNQPQHF
>many|17|TRBD2|TRBJ2-7|TRBV9
TGTGCCAGCAGCGCATCAGCGGGGGGACTAGCTTTCTACGAGCAGTACTTC
CASSASAGGLAFYEQYF
>many|13|.|TRBJ1-5|TRBV19
TGTGCCAGTAGACCAGGGTACAATCAGCCCCAGCATTTT
CASRPGYNQPQHF
>few|16|.|TRBJ2-5|TRBV27
TGTGCCAGCAGTTCGGGCTACAGGGAAGGTTTAGAGACCCAGTACTTC
CASSSGYREGLETQYF
>few|15|.|TRBJ1-5|TRBV19
TGTGCCAGTAGTGGCGGCCTAGGGGGGCATCAGCCCCAGCATTTC
CASSGGLGGHQPQHF
>once|13|.|TRBJ2-5|TRBV20-1
TGCAGTACTATGACACCCTGGCAAGAGACCCAGTACTTC
CSTMTPWQETQYF
>few|19|TRBD1|TRBJ2-3|TRBV7-6
TGTGCCAGCACACGCCCGGGACAGGGAAAGGGGGGGCCCACAGATACGCAGTATTTT
CASTRPGQGKGGPTDTQYF
>many|13|.|TRBJ2-1|TRBV7-2
TGTGCCAGCAGCCCACCGCCCAACAATGAGCAGTTCTTC
CASSPPPNNEQFF
>.|13|.|TRBJ1-2|TRBV12-3/TRBV12-4
TGTGCCAGCAGTACCGGGGTTAACTATGGCTACACCTTC
CASSTGVNYGYTF
>.|13|.|TRBJ1-4|TRBV20-1
TGCAGTGCTAATCGATTATTCGGAAGAAAACTGTTTTTT
CSANRLFGRKLFF
>few|13|.|TRBJ2-1|TRBV9
TGTGCCAGCAGCGTAGGAGCAAACAATGAGCAGTTCTTC
CASSVGANNEQFF
>many|13|.|TRBJ2-3|TRBV5-4
TGTGCCAGCAGCCCGAGTTGGGGGGATACGCAGTATTTT
CASSPSWGDTQYF
>few|13|.|TRBJ2-3|TRBV13
TGTGCCAGCACCTCGTACCGGACAGATACGCAGTATTTT
CASTSYRTDTQYF
>.|14|.|TRBJ2-1|TRBV12-3/TRBV12-4
TGTGCCAGCAGTTTCAGACTAAGCCACAATGAGCAGTTCTTC
CASSFRLSHNEQFF
>.|12|.|TRBJ2-7|TRBV2
TGTGCCAGCAGTCAGGTAAACTACGAGCAGTACTTC
CASSQVNYEQYF
>once|20|TRBD2|TRBJ2-7|TRBV28
TGTGCCAGCACCAAAGGCGGGACTAGCGGGCCATGGGCGAGCTCCTACGAGCAGTACTTC
CASTKGGTSGPWASSYEQYF
>.|14|.|TRBJ2-7|TRBV20-1
TGCAGTGCTAGAGTTTGGGGGGCCCCCTACGAGCAGTACTTC
CSARVWGAPYEQYF
>.|15|.|TRBJ1-2|TRBV4-3
TGCGCCAGCAGCCAAGAATTGACCGGGTTCGATGGCTACACCTTC
CASSQELTGFDGYTF
>.|12|.|TRBJ2-7|TRBV5-1
TGCGCCAGCAGCTTGGCCGGGGCAGAGCAGTACTTC
CASSLAGAEQYF
>.|15|.|TRBJ1-4|TRBV28
TGTGCCAGCAGTTTCACACGGGGAAGGCGAGAAAAACTGTTTTTT
CASSFTRGRREKLFF
>few|15|TRBD1|TRBJ2-1|TRBV7-9
TGTGCCAGCCTTCTTGGGGGACAGGGGCCCGATGAGCAGTTCTTC
CASLLGGQGPDEQFF
>.|16|.|TRBJ1-1|TRBV3-1
TGTGCCAGCAGCCAAGAACCCGGGACCGAGAACACTGAAGCTTACTTT
CASSQEPGTENTEAYF
>.|14|.|TRBJ2-3|TRBV6-6
TGTGCCAGCAGTTTCTCGCTGGGCGGGGATACGCAGTATTTT
CASSFSLGGDTQYF
>many|13|.|TRBJ1-4|TRBV2
TGTGCCAGCAGTGACAGAGAGGCTGAAAAACTGTTTTTT
CASSDREAEKLFF
>.|18|.|TRBJ1-2|TRBV13
TGTGCCAGCAGCCAACCCAGACCGGGACATAGACCTAACTATGGCTACACCTTC
CASSQPRPGHRPNYGYTF
>.|13|.|TRBJ2-7|TRBV13
TGTGCCAGCAGCTTAGGCCGTACCTACGAGCAGTGCTTC
CASSLGRTYEQCF
>.|12|.|TRBJ2-2|TRBV12-3/TRBV12-4
TGTGCCGGCAGTTTTTACACCGGGGAGCTGTTTTTT
CAGSFYTGELFF
>many|17|TRBD1|TRBJ1-5|TRBV28
TGTGCCAGCAGCTCTCTTACAGGGGCACTGAGCAATCAGCCCCAGCATTTT
CASSSLTGALSNQPQHF
>.|13|.|TRBJ2-2|TRBV12-3/TRBV12-4
TGTGCCAGCAGTTTCGACGGCCCCGGGGAGCTGTTTTTT
CASSFDGPGELFF
>.|20|TRBD2|TRBJ2-3|TRBV2
TGTGCCAGCAGTGAAGCGTCACTAGCGGGAGGCCCGCGAACGACAGATACGCAGTATTTT
CASSEASLAGGPRTTDTQYF
>few|17|.|TRBJ2-3|TRBV28
TGTGCCAGCAGTCCCCTCCGGGACGGAACTAGCACAGATACGCAGTATTTT
CASSPLRDGTSTDTQYF
>.|12|TRBD2|TRBJ2-7|TRBV20-1
TGCAGTGCTGGGGGGACTATCTACGAGCAGTACTTC
CSAGGTIYEQYF
>.|16|.|TRBJ2-1|TRBV7-8
TGTGCCAGCAGCTTAGGGCAGCTAGGGGCGCGCAATGCGCAGTTCTTC
CASSLGQLGARNAQFF
>many|15|TRBD2|TRBJ2-3|TRBV7-8
TGTGCCAGCAGCCCAACGGCGGGGGGCACAGATACGCAGTATTTT
CASSPTAGGTDTQYF
>many|15|.|TRBJ2-6|TRBV12-3/TRBV12-4
TGTGCCAGCAGCCTCCCAGGGCTTGGGGCCAACGTCCTGACTTTC
CASSLPGLGANVLTF
>.|13|.|TRBJ2-7|TRBV7-9
TGTGCCAGCAGCTCTCGGGGCTCCTACGAGCAGTACTTC
CASSSRGSYEQYF
>few|14|TRBD2|TRBJ2-3|TRBV2
TGTGCCACCACCGGGACTAGTTTCGCAGATACGCAGTATTTT
CATTGTSFADTQYF
>.|14|.|TRBJ2-7|TRBV27
TGTGCCAGCAGTTTTCGTGAGGCCGCCTACGAGCAGTACTTC
CASSFREAAYEQYF
>.|16|.|TRBJ2-4|TRBV7-8
TGTGCCAGCTGCCCCGACTGGCCAGAAGCCAAAAACATTCAGTACTTC
CASCPDWPEAKNIQYF
>few|16|TRBD1|TRBJ2-7|TRBV7-2
TGTGCCAGCAGCTTATTGGTCGGGACAGGGGGGAACGAGCAGTACTTC
CASSLLVGTGGNEQYF
>.|15|.|TRBJ2-5|TRBV13
TGTGCCAGCAGCACCCTCCCCGGGGGATCTGGGACCCAGTACTTC
CASSTLPGGSGTQYF
>.|17|TRBD2|TRBJ2-3|TRBV27
TGTGCCAGCAACACGGGGGGGCTAGCGGGGGGCACAGATACGCAGTATTTT
CASNTGGLAGGTDTQYF
>.|17|TRBD1|TRBJ2-7|TRBV15
TGTGCCACCAGCAGAGATCCGCGTGGCAGGGGGATGGCCGAGCAGTACTTC
CATSRDPRGRGMAEQYF
>few|15|.|TRBJ2-5|TRBV5-4
TGTGCCAGCAGCTTTTCAACCAGGCTCCAAGAGACCCAGTACTTC
CASSFSTRLQETQYF
>.|15|TRBD2|TRBJ2-7|TRBV29-1
TGCAGCGAGCTGGGACTAGCGGAGATGGGCTACGAGCAGTACTTC
CSELGLAEMGYEQYF
>.|15|TRBD2|TRBJ2-3|TRBV7-6
TGTGCCAGCAGCTTAGTAGCGGGAGGGCGAGATACGCAGTATTTT
CASSLVAGGRDTQYF
>few|15|.|TRBJ1-1|TRBV9
TGTGCCAGCAGCGTAGATGGCGGATCGAACACTGAAGCTTTCTTT
CASSVDGGSNTEAFF
>.|16|TRBD2|TRBJ2-3|TRBV27
TGTGCCAGCGGCTCCCGGACTAGCGGGAGTGTCGATACGCAGTATTTT
CASGSRTSGSVDTQYF
>few|16|.|TRBJ2-1|TRBV7-8
TGTGCCAGCAGCCAACCCCAGGAGGGCCCCCACAATGAGCAGTTCTTC
CASSQPQEGPHNEQFF
>few|13|TRBD1|TRBJ2-7|TRBV20-1
TGCAGTGCTTTGACAGGGGAGGCCTACGAGCAGTACTTC
CSALTGEAYEQYF
>.|13|.|TRBJ1-5|TRBV28
TGTGCCAGCAGGTCCCTGGGGGGTCAGCCCCAGCATTTT
CASRSLGGQPQHF
>.|13|TRBD1|TRBJ2-7|TRBV11-2
TGTGCCAGCAGCCGAGGGACAGGGTTCGAGCAGTACTTC
CASSRGTGFEQYF